Listed here are 29 T cell receptor beta chains from one sample, sequenced in a study of blood T cell repertoires in COVID-19. Using immunoSEQ multiplex PCR, the repertoire was profiled, and TCRdb retains in-frame clones only, with some absent. The sample lists under 100,000 clones; 75% to 90% were seen once. Sequencing input: peripheral blood. These receptor sequences come from an older woman with acute or convalescent COVID-19.

The CDR3 DNA follows: TGCGCCAGCAGTCAATCAATTAGCAGTGAAGAAAATGAGCAGTTCTTC. This encodes CASSQSISSEENEQFF. This rearrangement joins TRBV23-1 to TRBJ2-1; no reliable D call. TRBV23-1 qualifies as an ORF whose function is uncertain. The CDR3 has 16 residues. V lost 0 bases and J lost 7, with 16 bases in between.

The chain carries TRBV7-8 and TRBJ1-5, with D possibly being TRBD1 (5 bases). The CDR3 length is 14 residues. Trimming removed 5 bases from V and 6 bases from J, with 14 bases in between. The germline V gene encodes CDR1 SGHVS and CDR2 FQNEAQ. The CDR3 loop reads CASSPNTGVQPQHF. CDR3 coding DNA: TGTGCCAGCAGCCCAAACACGGGGGTTCAGCCCCAGCATTTT.

The rearrangement uses TRBV11-2 and TRBJ2-7, with D perhaps matching TRBD2 (5 bases). Germline CDR1 is SGHAT and CDR2 is FQNNGV. Trimming shortened V by 1 base and J by 5 bases, and 12 bases separated the two germline ends. This CDR3 has 14 residues. The CDR3 loop is CASSLVGGVDEQYF. The CDR3 coding sequence is TGTGCCAGCAGCTTAGTTGGAGGAGTGGACGAGCAGTACTTC.

The chain recombines TRBV6-5 with TRBJ2-7; maybe TRBD2 (6 bases). The CDR3 spans 14 residues. Germline lookup yields CDR1 MNHEY and CDR2 SVGAGI. With 6 bases removed from V and 2 bases from J, the gap between germline ends came to 14 bases. CDR3 amino acids: CASRQRWGAYEQYV. The CDR3 region has the DNA TGTGCCAGCAGACAGAGGTGGGGGGCCTACGAGCAGTACGTC.

V and J are TRBV6-1 and TRBJ2-7; no clear D. The ends were cut back, 3 bases at V and 0 bases at J, with 12 bases in the middle. The CDR3 totals 15 residues. Germline loops: CDR1 MNHNS, CDR2 SASEGT. The CDR3 protein is CASSEAAPSSYEQYF. CDR3 in DNA: TGTGCCAGCAGTGAGGCGGCGCCAAGCTCCTACGAGCAGTACTTC.

The rearrangement joins TRBV18 to TRBJ1-1, with D perhaps TRBD1 (6 bases). This CDR3 is 14 amino acids long. Germline CDR1 reads KGHSH; CDR2 reads LQKENI. V was trimmed by 6 bases and J by 4 bases, leaving 15 bases between them. This CDR3 reads CASSLTGTTTEAFF. CDR3 DNA sequence: TGTGCCAGCTCGCTGACCGGGACAACCACTGAAGCTTTCTTT.

The V and J genes are TRBV6-5 and TRBJ1-1; no reliable D call. The CDR3 is 13 amino acids. Between the trimmed V and J ends, which lost 3 bases and 0 bases, there was a span of 5 bases. The germline CDR1 and CDR2 sequences are MNHEY and SVGAGI. DNA of the CDR3: TGTGCCAGCAGTTATTCGGTGAACACTGAAGCTTTCTTT. It encodes CASSYSVNTEAFF.

J is TRBJ2-7 and V is TRBV2, with D tentatively TRBD1 (6 bases). CDR3 length equals 13 residues. Germline CDR1 is SNHLY and CDR2 is FYNNEI. Trimming removed 11 bases from V and 2 bases from J, with 16 bases in between. CDR3 in DNA: TGTGCCGGACAGCAAGAACTAGCCTACGAGCAGTACTTC. This codes for CAGQQELAYEQYF.

This chain uses TRBV5-1 with TRBJ2-2; D is unresolved. V was shortened by 3 bases and J by 2 bases, with 5 bases between the two germline ends. The CDR3 has 13 amino acids. Germline-derived CDR1 and CDR2 are SGHRS and YFSETQ. CDR3 amino acids: CASSSGNTGELFF. CDR3 DNA: TGCGCCAGCAGCTCGGGTAACACCGGGGAGCTGTTTTTT.

The J gene is TRBJ2-5, the V gene TRBV5-1, with 9 positions matching TRBD2. Germline V gives CDR1 SGHRS, CDR2 YFSETQ. Trimming removed 0 bases from V and 1 base from J; junction bases left unmatched: 1. The CDR3 is 15 amino acids. CDR3 sequence: CASSLASGAQETQYF. The CDR3 coding sequence is TGCGCCAGCAGCTTGGCTAGCGGGGCCCAAGAGACCCAGTACTTC.

V gene TRBV7-2 combines with J gene TRBJ1-1; no reliable D call. The CDR3 totals 13 residues. CDR1 is SGHTA and CDR2 is FQGNSA in the germline V gene. Trimming removed 2 bases at V and 0 bases at J, with 4 bases between. The DNA of the CDR3 is TGTGCCAGCAGCTTAATTATGAACACTGAAGCTTTCTTT. Its protein product is CASSLIMNTEAFF.

V gene TRBV5-1 combines with J gene TRBJ2-1; TRBD1 matches at 7 bases. Germline lookup yields CDR1 SGHRS and CDR2 YFSETQ. CDR3 length: 14 residues. Unmatched junction bases numbered 7, after V lost 5 bases and J lost 5 bases. The CDR3 loop reads CASRRTGAHNEQFF. DNA for the CDR3: TGCGCCAGCAGAAGGACAGGAGCGCACAATGAGCAGTTCTTC.

The chain combines TRBV19 with TRBJ1-5; tentative D call: TRBD1 (5 bases). The germline CDR1 and CDR2 sequences are LNHDA and SQIVND (reference sequence). The CDR3 totals 14 residues. Deletions cut 1 base from V and 6 bases from J, with 10 bases between. CDR3 sequence: CASSIGGASQPQHF. Here the CDR3 DNA reads TGTGCCAGTAGTATAGGGGGCGCGAGTCAGCCCCAGCATTTT.

The chain links TRBV7-2 to TRBJ1-5; tentatively, D is TRBD1 (5 bases). The germline CDR1 and CDR2 sequences are SGHTA and FQGNSA. This CDR3 comprises 15 residues. Trimming took off 5 bases at V and 1 base at J, with 12 bases between the two ends. CDR3: CASSPQGGSNQPQHF. The CDR3, as DNA: TGTGCCAGCAGCCCGCAGGGAGGGAGCAATCAGCCCCAGCATTTT. Full variable domain (missing parts from reference TRBV7-2 and TRBJ1-5): GAGVSQSPSNKVTEKGKDVELRCDPISGHTALYWYRQSLGQGLEFLIYFQGNSAPDKSGLPSDRFSAERTGGSVSTLTIQRTQQEDSAVYLCASSPQGGSNQPQHFGDGTRLSIL.

On this clone: Given the absence of the conserved phenylalanine or tryptophan at the CDR3 end, a read error is likely. Because the CDR3's place on the DNA is in doubt, the DNA is left out and the CDR3 is given as listed by TCRdb. This rearrangement joins TRBV6-1 to TRBJ2-7; TRBD2 was called by the table and not checked on the DNA. CDR1 and CDR2 from the germline V gene are MNHNS and SASEGT. 14 amino acids form the CDR3, both terminal residues included. CDR3: CASSESRGLAVSLA.

The chain uses TRBV5-8 and TRBJ2-1, with TRBD1 identical over 7 bases. The germline gives CDR1 SGHTS, CDR2 YDEGEE. Trimming at V came to 1 base and at J to 4 bases, leaving 2 bases not matched to a gene. The CDR3 spans 14 residues. The CDR3 region is CASSLPGQYNEQFF. In DNA, the CDR3 is TGTGCCAGCAGCTTGCCGGGACAGTACAATGAGCAGTTCTTC.

This clone appeared a few times. The rearrangement links TRBV10-3 to TRBJ2-7; D not resolved. V shed 0 bases and J shed 7 bases, with 22 bases lying between them. The CDR3 contains 17 residues. Germline CDR1 ENHRY, CDR2 SYGVKD. CDR3 nucleotides: TGTGCCATCAGTGAGTCAGTGAATTTTCTACGATTTAGTGAGCAGTACTTC. It encodes CAISESVNFLRFSEQYF.

The gene calls are TRBV28 and TRBJ2-7, with D maybe TRBD2 (6 bases). The V end was cut by 8 bases, the J end by 0 bases, with 20 bases between. Looked up from germline, CDR1 is MDHEN and CDR2 is SYDVKM. The CDR3 loop spans 16 amino acids. DNA of the CDR3: TGTGCCAGCCGTCCAAGCGGAGGGTACAGCTCCTACGAGCAGTACTTC. This encodes CASRPSGGYSSYEQYF.

V usage is TRBV6-5 and J usage is TRBJ1-5, with 9 bases matching TRBD1. The CDR3 is 15 residues long. Trimming removed 6 bases from V and 5 bases from J; junction bases left unmatched: 8. CDR1 and CDR2 from the germline V gene are MNHEY and SVGAGI. The CDR3 DNA sequence: TGTGCCAGCAGGGACACAGGGGGCGGTGATCAGCCCCAGCATTTT. Translating it yields CASRDTGGGDQPQHF.

J is TRBJ2-2 and V is TRBV7-9; 8 nucleotides align to TRBD1. Germline CDR1 SEHNR, CDR2 FQNEAQ (reference sequence). The CDR3 extends over 15 amino acids. J gave up 6 bases and V 1 base, and 4 bases lay outside the gene matches. CDR3 sequence: CASSLDDRGAGELFF. The DNA for the CDR3 is TGTGCCAGCAGCTTAGATGACAGGGGTGCCGGGGAGCTGTTTTTT.

The V gene is TRBV9, the J gene TRBJ2-1, with no clear D. Between the trimmed V and J ends, which lost 3 bases and 4 bases, there was a span of 11 bases. Per germline, CDR1 SGDLS and CDR2 YYNGEE. The CDR3 has 14 amino acids. CDR3 in amino acids: CASSAPPAYNEQFF. CDR3 nucleotide sequence: TGTGCCAGCAGCGCACCCCCCGCGTACAATGAGCAGTTCTTC.

V gene TRBV19 combines with J gene TRBJ2-1; D possibly corresponds to TRBD2 (5 bases). With 3 bases removed from V and 5 bases from J, the gap between germline ends came to 11 bases. The CDR3 has 14 amino acids. Germline V gene lookup returns CDR1 LNHDA and CDR2 SQIVND (reference sequence). The CDR3 is CASSIRGANNEQFF. In nucleotides, the CDR3 is TGTGCCAGTAGTATCCGGGGTGCCAACAATGAGCAGTTCTTC.

V and J are TRBV10-1 and TRBJ2-1, with D possibly being TRBD1 (7 bases). This CDR3 region has 16 residues. The V end lost 2 bases, the J end lost 6 bases, and 17 bases lay between the germline ends. Germline V gene lookup returns CDR1 WNHNN and CDR2 SYGVQD (reference sequence). The CDR3 region is CASSEARQGGVNEQFF. CDR3 nucleotides: TGCGCCAGCAGTGAGGCGAGGCAGGGGGGTGTCAATGAGCAGTTCTTC.

CDR3 sequence reads: CASSRRVDYGYTF. CDR3 nucleotide sequence: TGTGCCAGCAGTCGACGGGTGGACTATGGCTACACCTTC. V and J are TRBV12-3 or TRBV12-4 and TRBJ1-2; D not resolved. Trimming took off 5 bases at V and 3 bases at J, with 10 bases between the two ends. CDR3 size: 13 residues.

The rearrangement joins TRBV14 to TRBJ2-1; D gene unclear. Deletions cut 1 base from V and 5 bases from J, with 9 bases between. Germline V gene data show CDR1 as SGHDN and CDR2 as FVKESK. This CDR3 region has 14 residues. The CDR3 sequence: CASSQAARNNEQFF. Written as DNA, the CDR3 is TGTGCCAGCAGCCAAGCGGCGCGGAACAATGAGCAGTTCTTC.

The chain employs TRBV19 and TRBJ2-4, with 11 bases aligning to TRBD2. This CDR3 comprises 17 residues. The trim removed 5 bases at V and 0 bases at J, leaving 6 bases unmatched. Germline values: CDR1 LNHDA, CDR2 SQIVND (reference sequence). This CDR3 reads CASSVPTSGTAKNIQYF. CDR3 bases: TGTGCCAGTAGTGTACCGACTAGCGGGACAGCCAAAAACATTCAGTACTTC.

V and J are TRBV7-2 and TRBJ2-1; 13 bases match TRBD2. The CDR3 sequence is 15 residues long. The trim removed 7 bases at V and 8 bases at J, leaving 8 bases unmatched. CDR1 is SGHTA and CDR2 is FQGNSA in the germline V gene. Here the CDR3 reads CASNPTSGRTDEQFF. CDR3 bases: TGTGCCAGCAACCCGACTAGCGGGAGGACGGATGAGCAGTTCTTC.

The chain links TRBV14 to TRBJ2-7; TRBD2 agrees at 7 bases. Germline loops: CDR1 SGHDN, CDR2 FVKESK. Trimming at V came to 0 bases and at J to 0 bases, leaving 2 bases not matched to a gene. This CDR3 is built from 15 residues. The CDR3 region is CASSQEGGSSYEQYF. In DNA, the CDR3 is TGTGCCAGCAGCCAAGAGGGAGGGAGCTCCTACGAGCAGTACTTC.

The rearrangement uses TRBV7-9 and TRBJ1-5; TRBD1 matches at 10 bases. The CDR3 contains 16 residues. Looked up from germline, CDR1 is SEHNR and CDR2 is FQNEAQ (reference sequence). Trimming removed 5 bases from V and 3 bases from J; junction bases left unmatched: 7. CDR3 sequence reads: CASSGWDRGNNQPQHF. CDR3 DNA sequence: TGTGCCAGCAGCGGCTGGGACAGGGGAAACAATCAGCCCCAGCATTTT.